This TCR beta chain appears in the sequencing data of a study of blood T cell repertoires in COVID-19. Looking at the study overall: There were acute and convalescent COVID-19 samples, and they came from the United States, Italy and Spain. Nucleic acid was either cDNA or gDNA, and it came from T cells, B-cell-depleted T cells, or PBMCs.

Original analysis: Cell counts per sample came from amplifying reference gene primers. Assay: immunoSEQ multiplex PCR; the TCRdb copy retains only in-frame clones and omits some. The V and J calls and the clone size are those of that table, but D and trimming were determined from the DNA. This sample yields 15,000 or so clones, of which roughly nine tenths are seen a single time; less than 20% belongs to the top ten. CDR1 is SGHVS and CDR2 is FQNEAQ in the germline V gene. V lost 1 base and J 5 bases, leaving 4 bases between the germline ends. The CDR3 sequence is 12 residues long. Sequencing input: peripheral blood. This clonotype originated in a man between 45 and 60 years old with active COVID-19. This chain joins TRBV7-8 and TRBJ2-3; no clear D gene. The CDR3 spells CASSLGLDTQYF. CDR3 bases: TGTGCCAGCAGCTTAGGTCTAGATACGCAGTATTTT.